A single sample gave rise to the 16 T cell receptor beta chains below, sequenced in a study of radiation and T cells in renal cell carcinoma. Noted time point: blood 2 weeks post-SBRT. Treatment described: 15 Gy SBRT to primary tumor, nephrectomy 4 weeks later. Sequencing used immunoSEQ multiplex PCR; TCRdb keeps in-frame clones, though not all of them. The sample yields 25,000 to 30,000 clones, 65% to 85% seen once. This specimen consisted of blood, obtained from a patient whose treatment included radiotherapy and nephrectomy. The receptor source for this set is a man in his 60s with renal cell carcinoma.

The J gene is TRBJ2-1, the V gene TRBV16, with 11 bases that match TRBD2. This CDR3 region has 13 residues. With 8 bases clipped from V and 7 bases from J, the junction kept 4 bases outside the gene matches. The germline V gene has CDR1 KGHSY and CDR2 FQNENV. The CDR3 sequence is CASQGLADNEQFF. The CDR3 DNA sequence: TGTGCCAGCCAGGGACTAGCGGATAATGAGCAGTTCTTC. Complete variable domain (other parts from reference TRBV16 and TRBJ2-1): GEEVAQTPKHLVRGEGQKAKLYCAPIKGHSYVFWYQQVLKNEFKFLISFQNENVFDETGMPKERFSAKCLPNSPCSLEIQATKLEDSAVYFCASQGLADNEQFFGPGTRLTVL.

The chain links TRBV19 to TRBJ1-5; possibly TRBD1 for D (6 bases). This CDR3 has 14 residues. Trimming stripped 3 bases from V and 7 bases from J, with 13 bases between. The germline V gene encodes CDR1 LNHDA and CDR2 SQIVND (reference sequence). DNA for the CDR3: TGTGCCAGTAGTATGGGGGCAGGGGTCCAGCCCCAGCATTTT. The encoded protein is CASSMGAGVQPQHF.

The chain recombines TRBV20-1 with TRBJ2-7; D uncertain. CDR1 DFQATT and CDR2 SNEGSKA come from the germline V gene (reference sequence). The CDR3 extends over 11 amino acids. Trimming shortened V by 4 bases and J by 3 bases, and 7 bases separated the two germline ends. The CDR3 bases are TGCAGTGCTACCCAAATCTACGAGCAGTACTTC. Its translation is CSATQIYEQYF.

This clone occurred once. The chain joins TRBV4-3 to TRBJ1-1; possibly TRBD1 for D (5 bases). Trimming pared 4 bases from V and 1 base from J, leaving 19 bases between. Per the germline V gene, CDR1 is LGHNA and CDR2 is YSLEER. The CDR3 is 17 amino acids. The CDR3 DNA reads TGCGCCAGCAGCCCAAATGGGACCCCGGGGAAGAACACTGAAGCTTTCTTT. Protein sequence: CASSPNGTPGKNTEAFF.

V gene TRBV7-2 combines with J gene TRBJ1-1, with a possible D match to TRBD1 (5 bases). The V end lost 5 bases, the J end lost 1 base, and 11 bases lay between the germline ends. Per germline, CDR1 SGHTA and CDR2 FQGNSA. This CDR3 is 14 amino acids long. The CDR3 DNA is TGTGCCAGCAGCCCCTGGGGGACGAACACTGAAGCTTTCTTT. Translation gives CASSPWGTNTEAFF.

The sample holds a few counts of this clone. The chain combines TRBV5-4 with TRBJ1-3, with TRBD1 matching over 7 bases. V lost 4 bases and J lost 0; bases outside the gene matches: 10. CDR3 length: 17 amino acids. Looked up from germline, CDR1 is SGHNT and CDR2 is YYREEE (reference sequence). The CDR3 sequence is CASSPRDSPSSGNTIYF. The CDR3, as DNA: TGTGCCAGCAGCCCCCGGGACAGCCCGAGCTCTGGAAACACCATATATTTT.

This clone occurred a few times. The chain joins TRBV6-6 to TRBJ2-1; D is undetermined. This CDR3 is built from 13 residues. The germline V and J ends were trimmed by 3 bases and 8 bases, with 11 bases remaining between them. In germline, CDR1 is MNHNY, CDR2 SVGAGI (reference sequence). This CDR3 is CASSYSDIHEQFF. CDR3 in DNA: TGTGCCAGCAGTTATAGTGACATCCATGAGCAGTTCTTC.

The chain couples TRBV6-6 to TRBJ1-5; D is perhaps TRBD1 (5 bases). V was trimmed by 1 base and J by 5 bases, leaving 9 bases between them. The CDR3 length is 14 residues. CDR1 is MNHNY and CDR2 is SVGAGI in the germline V gene (reference sequence). The CDR3 sequence is CASSYWGEDQPQHF. The CDR3 nucleotides are TGTGCCAGCAGTTACTGGGGGGAGGATCAGCCCCAGCATTTT.

This chain connects TRBV9 to TRBJ2-7; D call uncertain. Trimming cost V 0 bases and J 2 bases, with 9 bases left between them. CDR3 length: 14 amino acids. Germline lookup yields CDR1 SGDLS and CDR2 YYNGEE. For the CDR3, the DNA is TGTGCCAGCAGCGTAGAGGCAGGACCCTACGAGCAGTACTTC. It encodes CASSVEAGPYEQYF. The full variable domain, with the rest looked up from reference TRBV9 and TRBJ2-7, is DSGVTQTPKHLITATGQRVTLRCSPRSGDLSVYWYQQSLDQGLQFLIQYYNGEERAKGNILERFSAQQFPDLHSELNLSSLELGDSALYFCASSVEAGPYEQYFGPGTRLTVT.

This clone was recorded once. The rearrangement joins TRBV7-2 to TRBJ1-2; no definite D call. The CDR3 runs to 14 residues. Trimming pared 1 base from V and 5 bases from J, leaving 11 bases between. The germline gives CDR1 SGHTA, CDR2 FQGNSA. CDR3 protein: CASSLVRGGYGYTF. CDR3 DNA sequence: TGTGCCAGCAGCTTAGTCCGCGGTGGATATGGCTACACCTTC.

V and J are TRBV6-6 and TRBJ2-7, with 7 bases aligning to TRBD1. V lost 7 bases and J lost 0; bases outside the gene matches: 9. This CDR3 is built from 15 residues. Germline V CDR1 and CDR2: MNHNY, SVGAGI (reference sequence). CDR3 region: CASTNDRARSYEQYF. The DNA of the CDR3 is TGTGCCAGCACCAATGACAGGGCCCGCTCCTACGAGCAGTACTTC.

This sequence joins TRBV19 and TRBJ1-2, with D unclear. V lost 5 bases to trimming and J lost 3 bases, with 10 bases between them. CDR1 is LNHDA and CDR2 is SQIVND in the germline V gene (reference sequence). CDR3 size: 13 residues. The CDR3 DNA is TGTGCCAGTAGTCGCGGGGTTGACTATGGCTACACCTTC. Translating it yields CASSRGVDYGYTF.

The rearrangement links TRBV9 to TRBJ2-1; 7 nucleotides line up with TRBD2. This CDR3 comprises 16 residues. V lost 4 bases and J lost 4; bases outside the gene matches: 11. Germline CDR1 reads SGDLS; CDR2 reads YYNGEE. The CDR3 is CASSLYPSGPYNEQFF. Here the CDR3 DNA reads TGTGCCAGCAGCCTATATCCTAGCGGACCTTACAATGAGCAGTTCTTC. Filled out from reference TRBV9 and TRBJ2-1, the complete variable domain reads DSGVTQTPKHLITATGQRVTLRCSPRSGDLSVYWYQQSLDQGLQFLIQYYNGEERAKGNILERFSAQQFPDLHSELNLSSLELGDSALYFCASSLYPSGPYNEQFFGPGTRLTVL.

CDR3 sequence reads: CASSLRDSPLDYEQYF. CDR3 nucleotides: TGTGCCAGCAGTCTACGGGACTCCCCCCTGGACTACGAGCAGTACTTC. The chain uses TRBV21-1 and TRBJ2-7; the table's D gene call, TRBD2, was not cross checked with the DNA. TRBV21-1 is a pseudogene locus. CDR3 length: 16 residues.

The chain joins TRBV7-8 to TRBJ1-4, with D hard to call. CDR3 length equals 13 residues. Germline loops: CDR1 SGHVS, CDR2 FQNEAQ. Trimming shortened V by 5 bases and J by 8 bases, and 12 bases separated the two germline ends. In nucleotides, the CDR3 is TGTGCCAGCAGCCGGGCCTCGGGGGAAAAACTGTTTTTT. It encodes CASSRASGEKLFF.

The CDR3 loop reads CASIGSGIVYEQYF. The CDR3 DNA reads TGTGCCAGCATCGGTAGCGGGATTGTCTACGAGCAGTACTTC. This chain uses TRBV25-1 with TRBJ2-7; 8 bases map to TRBD2. Germline CDR1 MGHDK, CDR2 SYGVNS. The CDR3 sequence is 14 residues long. Trimming cost V 7 bases and J 3 bases; bases outside gene matches: 8.